This T cell receptor beta chain was captured by sequencing in a study of PD-1 blockade in classical Hodgkin lymphoma. Study observations and caveats: The causes of the repertoire differences, possibly disease activity or prior therapy, remain undefined. Newly diagnosed patients were reported to start with lower TCR diversity than healthy donors. Baseline diversity in complete responders resembled that of newly diagnosed patients.

V gave up 6 bases and J gave up 0 bases, with 6 bases separating them. CDR1 is MNHNY and CDR2 is SVGAGI in the germline V gene (reference sequence). CDR3 size: 13 residues. Stated time point: cycle 4 day 1 (C4D1), after more than five weeks of nivolumab. The patients all showed relapse after autologous stem cell transplantation, while their brentuximab vedotin exposure varied. Best responses were complete response, partial response or progressive disease. In this sample, this clone turned up a few times. Its antigen is currently unknown. Sequencing was performed with immunoSEQ multiplex PCR; in TCRdb, only in-frame clones are kept and a portion is missing. The sample lists 100,000 to 120,000 clones, approximately 89% occurring once.

The chain combines TRBV6-6 with TRBJ1-5; unclear D gene. The receptor was derived from a human donor with classical Hodgkin lymphoma. Sequencing was performed on peripheral blood mononuclear cells (PBMCs), taken before the fourth cycle of nivolumab. The CDR3 here is CASRLDSNQPQHF. In nucleotides, the CDR3 is TGTGCCAGCAGATTGGATAGCAATCAGCCCCAGCATTTT.